This record looks at one T cell receptor (beta chain) sequence and its context. This CDR3 is 17 amino acids long. The V and J ends lost 2 bases and 0 bases respectively, with 17 bases between them. From germline, CDR1 is MNHNS and CDR2 SASEGT. The source of the sample is a study of shared clonotypes between healthy human individuals. Study-wide context: In total, the donors were a couple of women and a few men aged 18 to 49.

The test was conducted at deep level. Clones were sequenced by immunoSEQ multiplex PCR, and TCRdb holds only the in-frame ones, with some missing. The data hold a few million clones, with roughly 92% observed a single time. The source is a young man in good health. This chain connects TRBV6-1 to TRBJ2-7; the D gene is possibly TRBD1 (6 bases). Sequencing was done on a sample of naive CD4+ T cells sorted from blood. Subset in this sample: CD45RA+ positively selected. The CDR3 spells CASSELGRGRGSYEQYF. The CDR3 DNA sequence: TGTGCCAGCAGTGAATTGGGTCGGGGCAGGGGCTCCTACGAGCAGTACTTC.